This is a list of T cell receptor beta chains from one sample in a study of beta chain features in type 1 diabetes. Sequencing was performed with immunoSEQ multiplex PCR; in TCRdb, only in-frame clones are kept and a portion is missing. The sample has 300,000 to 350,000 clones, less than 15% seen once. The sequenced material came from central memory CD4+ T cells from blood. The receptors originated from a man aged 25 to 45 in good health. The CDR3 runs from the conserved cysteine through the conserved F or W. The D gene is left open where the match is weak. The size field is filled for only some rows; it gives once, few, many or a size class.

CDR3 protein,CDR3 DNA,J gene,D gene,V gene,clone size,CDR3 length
CANRTLPGEGANVLTF,TGTGCTAATAGAACGCTGCCCGGGGAAGGGGCCAACGTCCTGACTTTC,TRBJ2-6,.,TRBV12-5,many,16
CASRLENTGELFF,TGTGCCAGCAGGCTCGAGAACACCGGGGAGCTGTTTTTT,TRBJ2-2,.,TRBV6-5,few,13
CASNAGRTQETQYF,TGTGCCAGCAACGCGGGCCGAACCCAAGAGACCCAGTACTTC,TRBJ2-5,.,TRBV5-6,.,14
CASTLGNQPQHF,TGTGCCAGCACTTTAGGGAATCAGCCCCAGCATTTT,TRBJ1-5,.,TRBV28,few,12
CASSQRGVNGYTF,TGTGCCAGCAGCCAGCGAGGGGTAAATGGCTACACCTTC,TRBJ1-2,.,TRBV14,few,13
CAKGLGYGYTF,TGTGCTAAGGGTTTGGGCTATGGCTACACCTTC,TRBJ1-2,.,TRBV30,.,11
CASSRLGGYNEQFF,TGTGCCAGCAGCCGCCTGGGTGGCTACAATGAGCAGTTCTTC,TRBJ2-1,.,TRBV5-5,many,14
CASSYRGANYGYTF,TGTGCCAGCAGTTACAGGGGAGCTAACTATGGCTACACCTTC,TRBJ1-2,.,TRBV6-6,.,14
CASSRQTWDTQYF,TGTGCCAGCAGCCGACAAACGTGGGATACGCAGTATTTT,TRBJ2-3,.,TRBV7-6,few,13
CSSGLAGVGETQYF,TGCAGCTCGGGACTAGCGGGAGTTGGAGAGACCCAGTACTTC,TRBJ2-5,TRBD2,TRBV29-1,.,14
CAWSGTPIGETQYF,TGTGCCTGGAGTGGTACCCCTATAGGGGAGACCCAGTACTTC,TRBJ2-5,.,TRBV30,.,14
CASSQDFRVHIQYF,TGTGCCAGCAGCCAAGATTTCCGAGTACACATTCAGTACTTC,TRBJ2-4,.,TRBV14,many,14
CAWNTGQKNSNQPQHF,TGTGCCTGGAATACGGGACAGAAGAATAGCAATCAGCCCCAGCATTTT,TRBJ1-5,TRBD1,TRBV30,.,16
CAWSVWGLASNNEQFF,TGTGCCTGGAGTGTATGGGGACTAGCTTCTAACAATGAGCAGTTCTTC,TRBJ2-1,TRBD2,TRBV30,few,16
CAWSAWGGGYNEAFF,TGTGCCTGGAGTGCATGGGGAGGGGGTTATAATGAAGCTTTCTTT,TRBJ1-1,.,TRBV30,few,15